This T cell receptor (beta chain) was recovered during a study of cytomegalovirus exposure and HLA in healthy donors. Findings and caveats of the study: The availability of immune exposure information extended only to CMV serostatus.

The PCR ran on 60 Vbeta and 13 Jbeta primers. TCRdb's copy holds only in-frame clones and misses some; the assay was immunoSEQ multiplex PCR. The sample holds more than 130,000 clones, about 79% seen once. The length of the CDR3 is 12 residues. V lost 3 bases and J 4 bases, leaving 7 bases between the germline ends. Germline CDR1 reads MRHNA; CDR2 reads SNTAGT. To note about this clone: The antigen is undetermined.

Sequenced input: PBMCs. The V gene is TRBV6-4, the J gene TRBJ2-7; D remains unclear. The TCR originated in a man aged 40-50 years in good health and CMV-seropositive. CDR3 loop: CASSEISYEQYF. The CDR3, as DNA: TGTGCCAGCAGTGAAATTTCGTACGAGCAGTACTTC.